This TCR beta chain was captured in a study of identical twins' blood T cells. Study details: About six alpha and roughly six beta libraries together yielded 45 million to 65 million reads. General study points: Twins reportedly had markedly more similar V usage than unrelated donors, even among out-of-frame TCRbeta clonotypes. Twins shared about as many clonotypes as their cloneset sizes predicted.

Regarding this clonotype: Its antigen is not known.

In TCRdb, the 5' RACE reads were re-called with MiXCR into one record per CDR3 protein. Of a few hundred thousand distinct CDR3 sequences listed, about 28% are singletons. Trimming shortened V by 2 bases and J by 7 bases, and 5 bases separated the two germline ends. The CDR3 has 12 residues. From germline, CDR1 is MNHEY and CDR2 SVGAGI. The rearrangement joins TRBV6-5 to TRBJ1-4; D not certain. This clonotype was sampled from a woman aged 18 to 49 in good health. Sequencing was done on a sample of PBMCs. CDR3 amino acids: CASSYPGEKLFF. The CDR3 nucleotides are TGTGCCAGCAGTTACCCTGGTGAAAAACTGTTTTTT.